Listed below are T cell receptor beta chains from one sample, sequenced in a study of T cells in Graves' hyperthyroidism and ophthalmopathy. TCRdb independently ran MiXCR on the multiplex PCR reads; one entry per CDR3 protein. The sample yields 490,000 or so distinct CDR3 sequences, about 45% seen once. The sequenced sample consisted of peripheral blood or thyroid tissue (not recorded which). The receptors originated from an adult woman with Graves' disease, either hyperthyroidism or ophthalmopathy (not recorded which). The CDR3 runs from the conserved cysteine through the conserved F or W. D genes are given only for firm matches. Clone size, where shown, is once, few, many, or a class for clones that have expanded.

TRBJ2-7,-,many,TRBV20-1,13,TGCAGTGCTAGAGAAGGGTCAGGGCCGTCTGAGTACTTC,CSAREGSGPSEYF
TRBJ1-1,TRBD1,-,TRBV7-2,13,TGTGCCAGCAGCCCTTGGGACAGAACTGAAGCTTTCTTT,CASSPWDRTEAFF
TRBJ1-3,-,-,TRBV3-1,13,TGTGCCAGCAGCCGTCCGGCTGGAAACACCATATATTTT,CASSRPAGNTIYF
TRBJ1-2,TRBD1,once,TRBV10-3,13,TGTGCCATCAGTGGACAGGGAATGAGCGGCTACACCTTC,CAISGQGMSGYTF
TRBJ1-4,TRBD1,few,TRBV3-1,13,TGTGCCAGCAGCCCAATACAGGGGGGAAAACTGTTTTTT,CASSPIQGGKLFF
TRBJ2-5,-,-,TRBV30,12,TGTGCCTGGAGGGGGAATCGAGAGACCCAGTACTTC,CAWRGNRETQYF
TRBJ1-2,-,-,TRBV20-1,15,TGCAGTGCTAGAGGGTTCACTAGCGGGGACGATGGCTACACCTTC,CSARGFTSGDDGYTF
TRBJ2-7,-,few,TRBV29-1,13,TGCAGCGTTAAGACAGTGACATCCTACGAGCAGTACTTC,CSVKTVTSYEQYF
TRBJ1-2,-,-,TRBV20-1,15,TGCAGTGCTAGAGATCCCAGTACAGGGAGGGATGGCTACACCTTC,CSARDPSTGRDGYTF
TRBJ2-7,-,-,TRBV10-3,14,TGTGCCATCAGGGGAGGACAGACCCTCTACGAGCAGTACTTC,CAIRGGQTLYEQYF
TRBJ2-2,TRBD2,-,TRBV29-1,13,TGCAGCGTCCAGCGGGAGGGGGACGGGGAGCTGTTTTTT,CSVQREGDGELFF
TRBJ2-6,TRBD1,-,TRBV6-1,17,TGTGCCAGCCGCGGGACAGGGGGGGACTCTGGGGCCAACGTCCTGACTTTC,CASRGTGGDSGANVLTF
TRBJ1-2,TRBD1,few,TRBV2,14,TGTGCCAGCCCGATGGTGACAGGGGGTACTGGCTACACCTTC,CASPMVTGGTGYTF
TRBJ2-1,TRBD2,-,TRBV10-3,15,TGTGCCATCTGGGGAGGGACTAGCCGGAACAATGAGCAGTTCTTC,CAIWGGTSRNNEQFF
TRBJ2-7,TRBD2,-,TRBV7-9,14,TGTGCCAGCAGCCCCCTGGGGGTCGGGAGGGAGCAGTACTTC,CASSPLGVGREQYF
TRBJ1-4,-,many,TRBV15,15,TGTGCCACCAGCAGAGATAGGCAGTTAGGCGAAAAACTGTTTTTT,CATSRDRQLGEKLFF
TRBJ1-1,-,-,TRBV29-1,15,TGCAGCGGCTGGGGGGGCAGGGGATCGGGCACTGAAGCTTTCTTT,CSGWGGRGSGTEAFF
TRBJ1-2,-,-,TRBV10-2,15,TGCGCCAGCAGTGAGTCCACAGGTGACTTCTATGGCTACACCTTC,CASSESTGDFYGYTF
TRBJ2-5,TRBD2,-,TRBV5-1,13,TGCGCCAGCAGCCAGCGGGGGCGTGAGACCCAGTACTTC,CASSQRGRETQYF
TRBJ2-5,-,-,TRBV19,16,TGTGCCAGTAGCACCGGGAGTGGTCACCGGGGAGAGACCCAGTACTTC,CASSTGSGHRGETQYF
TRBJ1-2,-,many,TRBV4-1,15,TGCGCCAGCAGCCAAGTGGCAGTGTCCGGTGTCGGCTACACCTTC,CASSQVAVSGVGYTF
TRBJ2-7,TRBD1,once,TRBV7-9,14,TGTGCCAGCAGCTTATCGGACAGGCCCTACGAGCAGTACTTC,CASSLSDRPYEQYF
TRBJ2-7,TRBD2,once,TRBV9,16,TGTGCCAGCAGCGTAGGGTCCGCGGGGGACTCCTACGAGCAGTACTTC,CASSVGSAGDSYEQYF
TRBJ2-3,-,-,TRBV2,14,TGTGCCAGCAGGTTTCCGGGGGCAACAGATACGCAGTATTTT,CASRFPGATDTQYF
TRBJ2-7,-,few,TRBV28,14,TGTGCCAGCAGCGAACCGGGACGGCACTACGAGCAGTACTTC,CASSEPGRHYEQYF
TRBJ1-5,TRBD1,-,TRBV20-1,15,TGCAGTGCTAGAGATAGGGACAGGGCTCATCAGCCCCAGCATTTT,CSARDRDRAHQPQHF
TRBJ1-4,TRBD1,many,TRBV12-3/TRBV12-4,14,TGTGCCAGCAGTTTAGGAGGGGGCGATGAAAAACTGTTTTTT,CASSLGGGDEKLFF
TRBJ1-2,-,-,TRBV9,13,TGTGCCAGCAGCGTAGGAGGCTCGGGGGGCTACACCTTC,CASSVGGSGGYTF
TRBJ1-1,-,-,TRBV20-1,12,TGCAGTGCTTATACCCGGGGGGGACCAGCTTTCTTT,CSAYTRGGPAFF
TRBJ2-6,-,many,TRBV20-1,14,TGCAGTGCTATAGACGACTCTGGGGCCAACGTCCTGACTTTC,CSAIDDSGANVLTF
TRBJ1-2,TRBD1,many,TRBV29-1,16,TGCAGCGTTGGGGGGACAGGGGTTTCGTTGAACTATGGCTACACCTTC,CSVGGTGVSLNYGYTF
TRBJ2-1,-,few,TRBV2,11,TGTGCCAGCAGATTTAACAATGAGCAGTTCTTC,CASRFNNEQFF
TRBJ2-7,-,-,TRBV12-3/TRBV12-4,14,TGTGCCAGCAGTTTAAAGGGGATCTCCTACGAGCAGTACTTC,CASSLKGISYEQYF
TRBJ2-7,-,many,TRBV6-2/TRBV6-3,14,TGTGCCAGCAGAGCGTTCGGACAGAGCTACGAGCAGTACTTC,CASRAFGQSYEQYF
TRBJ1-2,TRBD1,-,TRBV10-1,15,TGCGCCAGCAGTGAGGGGGGTCGCGGGACAGGAGGCTACACCTTC,CASSEGGRGTGGYTF
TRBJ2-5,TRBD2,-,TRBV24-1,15,TGTGCCACCAGTGAGTCGGGACTAGGAGTTGAGACCCAGTACTTC,CATSESGLGVETQYF
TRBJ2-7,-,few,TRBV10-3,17,TGTGCCATCAGTGATCCGGTTAGCTCCACCAACTCCTACGAGCAGTACTTC,CAISDPVSSTNSYEQYF
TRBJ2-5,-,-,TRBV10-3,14,TGTGCCACCAGTGTGGATGAATGGGCAGAGACCCAGTACTTC,CATSVDEWAETQYF
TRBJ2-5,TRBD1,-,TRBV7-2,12,TGTGCCAGCAGCTCGGGACAGGGGACCCAGTACTTC,CASSSGQGTQYF
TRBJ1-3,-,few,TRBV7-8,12,TGTGCCAGCAGCTTAGATGGCAGGGGCGTTCTTTTT,CASSLDGRGVLF
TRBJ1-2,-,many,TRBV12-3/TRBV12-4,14,TGTGCCAGCAGAGGGGACAAGGGATACGGTGGCTACACCTTC,CASRGDKGYGGYTF
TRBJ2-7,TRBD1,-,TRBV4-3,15,TGCGCCAGCAGCCAAGTGGCACAGGGGGCCTACGAGCAGTACTTC,CASSQVAQGAYEQYF
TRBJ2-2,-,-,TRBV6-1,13,TGTGCCAGCTGGCCCACAAACACCGGGGAGCTGTTTTTT,CASWPTNTGELFF
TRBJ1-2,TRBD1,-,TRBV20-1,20,TGCAGTGCTAGTTCGGGTTCGCTGAAGGACAGGCCGCAAGCTAACTATGGCTACACCTTC,CSASSGSLKDRPQANYGYTF
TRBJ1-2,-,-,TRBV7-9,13,TGTGCCAGCAAACCAGGCCCTAACTATGGCTACACCTTC,CASKPGPNYGYTF
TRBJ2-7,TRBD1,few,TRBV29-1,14,TGCAGCGTTGTCACAGGGGGCAATAAGGACGAGCAGTACTTC,CSVVTGGNKDEQYF
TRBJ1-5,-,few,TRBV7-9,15,TGTGCCAGCAGCTTTGGCAGGGAATACAATCAGCCCCAGCATTTT,CASSFGREYNQPQHF
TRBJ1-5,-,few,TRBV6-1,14,TGTGCCAGCAGTCCGGACAGCGTCAATCAGCCCCAGCATTTT,CASSPDSVNQPQHF
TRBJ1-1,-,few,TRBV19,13,TGTGCCAGTAGTATCAGGTTGAACACTGAAGCTTTCTTT,CASSIRLNTEAFF
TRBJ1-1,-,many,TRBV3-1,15,TGTGCCAGCAGCCATTACAGGGCTACGAACACTGAAGCTTTCTTT,CASSHYRATNTEAFF
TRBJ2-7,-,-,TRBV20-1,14,TGCAGTGCTTATACCCGGGGAGGCGGCTACGAGCAGTACTTC,CSAYTRGGGYEQYF
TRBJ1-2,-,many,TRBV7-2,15,TGTGCCAGCAGCCACGACGGACGGTGGGACTATGGCTACACCTTC,CASSHDGRWDYGYTF
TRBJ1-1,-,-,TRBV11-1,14,TGTGCCAGCATCCTCGGAGGAGGGGACACTGAAGCTTTCTTT,CASILGGGDTEAFF
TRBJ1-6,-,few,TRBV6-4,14,TGTGCCAGCAGTGACTCAGGGGAAGGTTCACCCCTCCACTTT,CASSDSGEGSPLHF